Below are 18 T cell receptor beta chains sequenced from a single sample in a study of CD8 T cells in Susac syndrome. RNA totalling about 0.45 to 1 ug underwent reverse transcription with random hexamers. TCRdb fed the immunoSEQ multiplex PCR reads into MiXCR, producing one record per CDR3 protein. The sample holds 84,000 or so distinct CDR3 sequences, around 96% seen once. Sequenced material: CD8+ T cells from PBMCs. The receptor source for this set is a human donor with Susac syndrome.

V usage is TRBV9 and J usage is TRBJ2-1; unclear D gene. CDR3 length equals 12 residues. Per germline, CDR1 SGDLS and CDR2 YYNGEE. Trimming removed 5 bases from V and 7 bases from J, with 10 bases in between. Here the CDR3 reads CASRGNGNEQFF. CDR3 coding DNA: TGTGCCAGCAGAGGGAACGGGAATGAGCAGTTCTTC.

CDR3 DNA: TGCAGCGTCTCAAAGACAGGGACCACCGGGGAGCTGTTTTTT. Protein sequence: CSVSKTGTTGELFF. The V gene is TRBV29-1, the J gene TRBJ2-2; 7 nucleotides align to TRBD1. Trimming cost V 6 bases and J 4 bases; bases outside gene matches: 8. Germline V lookup: CDR1 SQVTM, CDR2 ANQGSEA. This CDR3 contains 14 residues.

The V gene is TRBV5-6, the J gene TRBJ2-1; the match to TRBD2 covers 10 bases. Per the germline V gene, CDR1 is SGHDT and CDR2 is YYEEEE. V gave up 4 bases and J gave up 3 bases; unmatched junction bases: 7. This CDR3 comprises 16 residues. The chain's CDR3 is CASSRLTSGFYNEQFF. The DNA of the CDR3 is TGTGCCAGCAGCAGGTTGACTAGCGGGTTCTACAATGAGCAGTTCTTC.

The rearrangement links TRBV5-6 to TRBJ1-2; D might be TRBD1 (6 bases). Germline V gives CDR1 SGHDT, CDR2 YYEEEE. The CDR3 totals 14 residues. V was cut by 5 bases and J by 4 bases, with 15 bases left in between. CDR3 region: CASRYSQGGYGYTF. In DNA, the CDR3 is TGTGCCAGCAGATACTCACAGGGAGGCTATGGCTACACCTTC. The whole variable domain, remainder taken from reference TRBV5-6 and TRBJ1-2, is DAGVTQSPTHLIKTRGQQVTLRCSPKSGHDTVSWYQQALGQGPQFIFQYYEEEERQRGNFPDRFSGHQFPNYSSELNVNALLLGDSALYLCASRYSQGGYGYTFGSGTRLTVV.

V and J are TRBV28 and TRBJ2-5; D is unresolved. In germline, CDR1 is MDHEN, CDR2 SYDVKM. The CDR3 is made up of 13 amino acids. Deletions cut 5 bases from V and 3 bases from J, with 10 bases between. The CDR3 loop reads CASSLVGKETQYF. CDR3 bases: TGTGCCAGCAGTCTAGTGGGAAAAGAGACCCAGTACTTC. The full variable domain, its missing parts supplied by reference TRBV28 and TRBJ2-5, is DVKVTQSSRYLVKRTGEKVFLECVQDMDHENMFWYRQDPGLGLRLIYFSYDVKMKEKGDIPEGYSVSREKKERFSLILESASTNQTSMYLCASSLVGKETQYFGPGTRLLVL.

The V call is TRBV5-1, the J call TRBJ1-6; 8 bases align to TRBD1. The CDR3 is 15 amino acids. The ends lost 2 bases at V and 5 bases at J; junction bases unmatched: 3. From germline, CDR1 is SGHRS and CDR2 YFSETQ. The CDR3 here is CASSFTGGDNSPLHF. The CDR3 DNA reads TGCGCCAGCAGCTTTACAGGGGGTGATAATTCACCCCTCCACTTT.

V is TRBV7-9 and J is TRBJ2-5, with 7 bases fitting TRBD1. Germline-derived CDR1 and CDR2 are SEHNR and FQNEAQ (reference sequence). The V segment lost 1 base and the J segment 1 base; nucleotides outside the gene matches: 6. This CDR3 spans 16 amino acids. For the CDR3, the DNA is TGTGCCAGCAGCTTAGATCTTGGGACAGCCCAAGAGACCCAGTACTTC. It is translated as CASSLDLGTAQETQYF.

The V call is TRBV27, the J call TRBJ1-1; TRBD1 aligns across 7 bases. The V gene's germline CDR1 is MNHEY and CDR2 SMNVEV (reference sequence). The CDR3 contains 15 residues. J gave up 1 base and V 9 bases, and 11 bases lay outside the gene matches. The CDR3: CASSLTGEGNTEAFF. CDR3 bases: TGTGCCAGTTCCCTTACAGGGGAAGGGAACACTGAAGCTTTCTTT.

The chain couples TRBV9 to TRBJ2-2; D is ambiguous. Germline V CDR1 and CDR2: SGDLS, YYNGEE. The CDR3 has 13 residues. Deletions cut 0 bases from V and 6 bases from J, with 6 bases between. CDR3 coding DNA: TGTGCCAGCAGCGTAGGGTCCCCCGGGGAGCTGTTTTTT. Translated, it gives CASSVGSPGELFF.

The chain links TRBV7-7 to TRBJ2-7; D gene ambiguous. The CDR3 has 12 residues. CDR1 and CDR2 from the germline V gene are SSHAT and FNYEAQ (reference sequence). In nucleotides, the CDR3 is TGTGCTAGCAGCTTAGGCGAGTACGAGCAGTACGTC. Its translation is CASSLGEYEQYV.

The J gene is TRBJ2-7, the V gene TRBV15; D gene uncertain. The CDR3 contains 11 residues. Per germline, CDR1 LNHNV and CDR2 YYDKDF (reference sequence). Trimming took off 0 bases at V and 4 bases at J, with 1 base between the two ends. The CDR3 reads CATSREYEQYF. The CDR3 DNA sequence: TGTGCCACCAGCAGAGAATACGAGCAGTACTTC. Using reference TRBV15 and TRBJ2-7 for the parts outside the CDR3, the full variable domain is DAMVIQNPRYQVTQFGKPVTLSCSQTLNHNVMYWYQQKSSQAPKLLFHYYDKDFNNEADTPDNFQSRRPNTSFCFLDIRSPGLGDTAMYLCATSREYEQYFGPGTRLTVT.

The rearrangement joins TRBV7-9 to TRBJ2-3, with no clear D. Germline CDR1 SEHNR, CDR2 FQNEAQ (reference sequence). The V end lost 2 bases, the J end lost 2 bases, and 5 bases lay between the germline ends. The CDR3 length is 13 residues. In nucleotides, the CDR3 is TGTGCCAGCAGCTTAACAACCACAGATACGCAGTATTTT. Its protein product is CASSLTTTDTQYF. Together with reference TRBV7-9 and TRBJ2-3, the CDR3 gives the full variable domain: DTGVSQNPRHKITKRGQNVTFRCDPISEHNRLYWYRQTLGQGPEFLTYFQNEAQLEKSRLLSDRFSAERPKGSFSTLEIQRTEQGDSAMYLCASSLTTTDTQYFGPGTRLTVL.

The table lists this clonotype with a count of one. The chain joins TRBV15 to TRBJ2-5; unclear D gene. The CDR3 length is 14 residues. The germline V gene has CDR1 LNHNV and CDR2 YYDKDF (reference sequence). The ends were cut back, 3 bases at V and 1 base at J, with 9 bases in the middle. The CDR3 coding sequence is TGTGCCACCAGCAGGGCCTACAGCCAAGAGACCCAGTACTTC. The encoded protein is CATSRAYSQETQYF.

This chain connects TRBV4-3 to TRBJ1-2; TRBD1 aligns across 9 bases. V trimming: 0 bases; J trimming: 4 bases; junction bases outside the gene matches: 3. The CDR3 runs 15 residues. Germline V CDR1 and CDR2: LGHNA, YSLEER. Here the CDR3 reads CASSQEGTGTYGYTF. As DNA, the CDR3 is TGCGCCAGCAGCCAAGAGGGGACAGGGACCTATGGCTACACCTTC.

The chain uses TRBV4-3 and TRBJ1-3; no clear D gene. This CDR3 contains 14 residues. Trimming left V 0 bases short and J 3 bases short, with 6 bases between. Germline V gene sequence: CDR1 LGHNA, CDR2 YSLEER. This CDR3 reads CASSQDSVGNTIYF. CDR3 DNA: TGCGCCAGCAGCCAAGATAGCGTTGGAAACACCATATATTTT.

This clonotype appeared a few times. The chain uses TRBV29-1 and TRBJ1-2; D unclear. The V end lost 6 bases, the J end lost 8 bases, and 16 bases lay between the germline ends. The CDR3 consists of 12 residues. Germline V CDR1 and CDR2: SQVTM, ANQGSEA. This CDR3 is CSVLGQTGGYTF. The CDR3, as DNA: TGCAGCGTCCTGGGTCAGACCGGGGGCTACACCTTC.

The CDR3 loop reads CASSYVGELFF. The CDR3 nucleotides read TGTGCCAGCAGTTACGTCGGGGAGCTGTTTTTT. The chain joins TRBV6-2 or TRBV6-3 to TRBJ2-2, with D hard to call. V lost 2 bases and J 7 bases, leaving 2 bases between the germline ends. The CDR3 consists of 11 residues. The germline CDR1 and CDR2 sequences are MNHEY and SVGEGT.

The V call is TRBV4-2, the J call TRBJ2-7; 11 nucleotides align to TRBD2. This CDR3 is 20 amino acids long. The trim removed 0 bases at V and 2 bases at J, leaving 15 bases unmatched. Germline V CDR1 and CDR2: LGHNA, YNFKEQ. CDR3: CASSQDYYRGTSGWAYEQYF. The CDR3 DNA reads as TGTGCCAGCAGCCAAGACTACTACAGAGGGACTAGCGGATGGGCCTACGAGCAGTACTTC.